The T cell receptor (beta chain) under discussion was sequenced for a study of CD8+CD57+ T cells in acquired aplastic anemia. Genomic DNA templated the TCR beta VDJ and CDR3 profiling. TCRdb re-analysed the reads in MiXCR, keeping a single row per CDR3 protein. The sample lists around 200,000 distinct CDR3 sequences; about half were seen once. The CDR3 contains 12 residues. CDR1 and CDR2 (germline): SGHNT, YYREEE (reference sequence). CD8+CD57+ cell expansion had been shown by flow cytometry in patients chosen for sequencing. This clonotype was counted only a few times. A single base separates this from a much larger clone, so it may be a read error.

Material: sorted CD4+, CD8+, or CD8+CD57+ T cells (not recorded which) from PBMCs. The sequence was obtained from a human donor with aplastic anemia. V usage is TRBV5-4 and J usage is TRBJ2-1; D gene uncertain. Written as DNA, the CDR3 is TGTGCCTGCAGCTTGGCCACCGGTGAGCAGTTCTTC. This translates into CACSLATGEQFF.